The 22 T cell receptor beta chains below come from one sample, sequenced in a study of blood T cell repertoires in COVID-19. The repertoire was sequenced with immunoSEQ multiplex PCR; TCRdb's copy has only in-frame clones and lacks some. The table lists approximately 100,000 clones, around 80% of them singletons. Sequencing was carried out using peripheral blood. Receptors were obtained from a man between 65 and 79 years old with acute or convalescent COVID-19.

This chain connects TRBV4-3 to TRBJ2-2, with TRBD1 identical over 10 bases. This CDR3 contains 18 residues. V trimming: 3 bases; J trimming: 7 bases; junction bases outside the gene matches: 14. CDR1 and CDR2 (germline): LGHNA, YSLEER. The CDR3 DNA sequence: TGCGCCAGCAGCCAGGACCTGGCCGAGACAGGGGGCGGCGGGGAGCTGTTTTTT. Translation: CASSQDLAETGGGGELFF.

This chain uses TRBV30 with TRBJ2-3, with D possibly being TRBD2 (5 bases). Trimming stripped 4 bases from V and 3 bases from J, with 11 bases between. The CDR3 covers 13 residues. CDR1 is GTSNPN, CDR2 SVGIG, per germline (reference sequence). For the CDR3, the DNA is TGTGCCTGGACCCACTCGGGGACAGATACGCAGTATTTT. It yields the protein CAWTHSGTDTQYF. Full variable domain (rest looked up from reference TRBV30 and TRBJ2-3): SQTIHQWPATLVQPVGSPLSLECTVEGTSNPNLYWYRQAAGRGLQLLFYSVGIGQISSEVPQNLSASRPQDRQFILSSKKLLLSDSGFYLCAWTHSGTDTQYFGPGTRLTVL.

In this sample, this clone turned up many times. The chain joins TRBV28 to TRBJ2-3; D is perhaps TRBD2 (5 bases). Trimming pared 5 bases from V and 2 bases from J, leaving 20 bases between. Germline lookup yields CDR1 MDHEN and CDR2 SYDVKM. The length of the CDR3 is 17 residues. This CDR3 is CASSTPYGRTDTDTQYF. DNA for the CDR3: TGTGCCAGCAGTACCCCTTACGGAAGGACTGACACAGATACGCAGTATTTT.

This clone has more than one count but fewer than ten. The rearrangement uses TRBV19 and TRBJ1-3, with a possible D match to TRBD1 (5 bases). The CDR3 is made up of 13 amino acids. Germline V gene data show CDR1 as LNHDA and CDR2 as SQIVND (reference sequence). The ends were cut back, 4 bases at V and 4 bases at J, with 8 bases in the middle. CDR3 in amino acids: CASSTNRGNTIYF. In nucleotides, the CDR3 is TGTGCCAGTAGTACCAACAGGGGAAACACCATATATTTT.

The gene calls are TRBV9 and TRBJ2-2; the D is unclear. V lost 0 bases and J lost 1, with 10 bases in between. The CDR3 sequence is 16 residues long. Per the germline V gene, CDR1 is SGDLS and CDR2 is YYNGEE. The CDR3 DNA is TGTGCCAGCAGCGTAGGTGAGACTTGGAACACCGGGGAGCTGTTTTTT. This encodes CASSVGETWNTGELFF.

Note on this clone: Mismatch with germline at one junction end may stem from a read error. The chain joins TRBV7-7 to TRBJ1-3, with 10 positions matching TRBD1. The length of the CDR3 is 16 residues. Germline CDR1 and CDR2: SSHAT and FNYEAQ (reference sequence). The CDR3 region is CASSPSTGGSGNTIYF. The CDR3 bases are TGTGCTAGCAGCCCATCGACAGGGGGCAGTGGAAACACCATATATTTT.

This rearrangement joins TRBV25-1 to TRBJ1-2; 7 positions agree with TRBD1. Trimming took 6 bases from V and 2 from J; bases not matched to a gene: 6. Germline V CDR1 and CDR2: MGHDK, SYGVNS. CDR3 length: 14 amino acids. CDR3 DNA sequence: TGTGCCAGCAGCCGAGGGACAGTCAACTATGGCTACACCTTC. Amino acids: CASSRGTVNYGYTF.

The J gene is TRBJ1-2, the V gene TRBV9; D possibly corresponds to TRBD1 (6 bases). The length of the CDR3 is 16 residues. Trimming stripped 3 bases from V and 4 bases from J, with 19 bases between. CDR1 SGDLS and CDR2 YYNGEE come from the germline V gene. In nucleotides, the CDR3 is TGTGCCAGCAGCGACGGGGCAGGGGTTCGGAGCTATGGCTACACCTTC. It translates to CASSDGAGVRSYGYTF. Using reference TRBV9 and TRBJ1-2 for the parts outside the CDR3, the full variable domain is DSGVTQTPKHLITATGQRVTLRCSPRSGDLSVYWYQQSLDQGLQFLIQYYNGEERAKGNILERFSAQQFPDLHSELNLSSLELGDSALYFCASSDGAGVRSYGYTFGSGTRLTVV.

The chain combines TRBV20-1 with TRBJ1-2; D gene unclear. The V gene's germline CDR1 is DFQATT and CDR2 SNEGSKA (reference sequence). V dropped 4 bases and J dropped 12 bases, with 12 bases sitting between them. This CDR3 region has 10 residues. CDR3 DNA: TGCAGTGCTATCTTTAATTCCCACACCTTC. Amino acid sequence: CSAIFNSHTF.

The rearrangement uses TRBV12-3 or TRBV12-4 and TRBJ2-3; D is unclear. This CDR3 is 13 amino acids long. V was cut by 1 base and J by 10 bases, with 12 bases left in between. CDR3 sequence: CASSLDESMAQYF. The CDR3, as DNA: TGTGCCAGCAGTTTAGACGAGTCCATGGCGCAGTATTTT.

The CDR3: CASSIMTGDTEAFF. The CDR3 DNA is TGTGCCAGCAGCATCATGACAGGGGACACTGAAGCTTTCTTT. V and J are TRBV7-8 and TRBJ1-1; 8 bases map to TRBD1. Germline V CDR1 and CDR2: SGHVS, FQNEAQ. V shed 5 bases and J 3 bases; nucleotides not matched to a gene: 5. The length of the CDR3 is 14 residues. Supplemented by reference TRBV7-8 and TRBJ1-1, the full variable domain reads GAGVSQSPRYKVAKRGQDVALRCDPISGHVSLFWYQQALGQGPEFLTYFQNEAQLDKSGLPSDRFFAERPEGSVSTLKIQRTQQEDSAVYLCASSIMTGDTEAFFGQGTRLTVV.

This chain connects TRBV28 to TRBJ2-2, with TRBD1 as a possible D gene (5 bases). The CDR3 length is 14 residues. V lost 4 bases to trimming and J lost 5 bases, with 11 bases between them. The germline V gene has CDR1 MDHEN and CDR2 SYDVKM. The CDR3 sequence: CASSWGPGTGELFF. CDR3 nucleotide sequence: TGTGCCAGCAGTTGGGGTCCAGGGACCGGGGAGCTGTTTTTT.

This sequence joins TRBV6-2 or TRBV6-3 and TRBJ1-3; no definite D call. The V and J ends lost 2 bases and 3 bases respectively, with 11 bases between them. CDR1 is MNHEY and CDR2 is SVGEGT in the germline V gene. The CDR3 sequence is 15 residues long. This CDR3 is CASSYRSPGGNTIYF. The CDR3 DNA is TGTGCCAGCAGTTACAGGTCTCCGGGTGGAAACACCATATATTTT.

The gene calls are TRBV5-1 and TRBJ2-1, with TRBD1 matching over 10 bases. Germline CDR1 SGHRS, CDR2 YFSETQ. The J segment lost 8 bases and the V segment lost 3 bases, leaving 2 bases of the junction unmatched. The CDR3 runs 13 residues. The CDR3 region has the DNA TGCGCCAGCAGCTGGACAGGGGGGCATGAGCAGTTCTTC. Translated, it gives CASSWTGGHEQFF. The entire variable domain, with the rest obtained from reference TRBV5-1 and TRBJ2-1, is as follows: KAGVTQTPRYLIKTRGQQVTLSCSPISGHRSVSWYQQTPGQGLQFLFEYFSETQRNKGNFPGRFSGRQFSNSRSEMNVSTLELGDSALYLCASSWTGGHEQFFGPGTRLTVL.

This rearrangement joins TRBV5-4 to TRBJ1-2, with unresolved D. V lost 0 bases to trimming and J lost 1 base, with 7 bases between them. Germline lookup yields CDR1 SGHNT and CDR2 YYREEE (reference sequence). The CDR3 consists of 14 residues. The CDR3 spells CASSLDSFNYGYTF. As DNA, the CDR3 is TGTGCCAGCAGCTTGGACAGTTTTAACTATGGCTACACCTTC.

This clone occurred many times. The chain is built from TRBV7-2 and TRBJ2-1; 10 bases map to TRBD2. Trimming cost V 1 base and J 1 base; bases outside gene matches: 4. Germline V gene data show CDR1 as SGHTA and CDR2 as FQGNSA. The length of the CDR3 is 17 residues. Here the CDR3 reads CASSLVPAGGSYNEQFF. CDR3 nucleotide sequence: TGTGCCAGCAGCTTAGTCCCAGCGGGAGGGTCCTACAATGAGCAGTTCTTC.

The rearrangement joins TRBV14 to TRBJ2-7; 8 positions match TRBD1. CDR1 is SGHDN, CDR2 FVKESK, per germline. The CDR3 is made up of 14 amino acids. With 8 bases clipped from V and 5 bases from J, the junction kept 11 bases outside the gene matches. The CDR3 bases are TGTGCCAGCCGTAAGGGGGACAGGTTCCACGAGCAGTACTTC. The encoded protein is CASRKGDRFHEQYF.

The V call is TRBV7-2, the J call TRBJ1-2; TRBD1 matches 8 bases. This CDR3 contains 18 residues. The ends lost 1 base at V and 0 bases at J; junction bases unmatched: 10. Germline CDR1 and CDR2: SGHTA and FQGNSA. CDR3 in amino acids: CASSLGSGRGPTNYGYTF. The CDR3 nucleotides read TGTGCCAGCAGCTTAGGGTCGGGCAGGGGGCCGACTAACTATGGCTACACCTTC.

The chain carries TRBV18 and TRBJ1-1, with 7 bases lining up with TRBD1. This CDR3 is 17 amino acids long. With 0 bases clipped from V and 0 bases from J, the junction kept 7 bases outside the gene matches. Germline V CDR1 and CDR2: KGHSH, LQKENI. The CDR3 reads CASSPPQGRNMNTEAFF. The DNA of the CDR3 is TGTGCCAGCTCACCACCACAGGGGCGGAATATGAACACTGAAGCTTTCTTT.

The rearrangement joins TRBV19 to TRBJ2-3; weak D call: TRBD2 (6 bases). Between the trimmed V and J ends, which lost 7 bases and 4 bases, there was a span of 15 bases. The CDR3 consists of 14 residues. Germline values: CDR1 LNHDA, CDR2 SQIVND (reference sequence). The CDR3 protein is CASKERVFPDTQYF. In DNA, the CDR3 is TGTGCCAGTAAGGAGCGGGTCTTCCCAGATACGCAGTATTTT.

The chain has TRBV5-1 and TRBJ2-3; maybe TRBD2 (6 bases). The germline CDR1 and CDR2 sequences are SGHRS and YFSETQ. This CDR3 is 11 amino acids long. V was pared by 5 bases and J by 5 bases, with 6 bases between. The CDR3 region has the DNA TGCGCCAGCAGGGAGGGAGATACGCAGTATTTT. This encodes CASREGDTQYF.

The rearrangement links TRBV2 to TRBJ1-6; no reliable D call. This CDR3 region has 14 residues. V gave up 6 bases and J gave up 9 bases, with 15 bases separating them. Germline CDR1 and CDR2: SNHLY and FYNNEI. The CDR3 region has the DNA TGTGCCAGCAGCCAGTCGTGGAGAGGTTCACCCCTCCACTTT. Translated, it gives CASSQSWRGSPLHF.